The subject of this entry is one T cell receptor (beta chain). Its antigen is not identified. It was with 60 Vbeta and 13 Jbeta primers that the PCR ran. Using immunoSEQ multiplex PCR, the repertoire was profiled, and TCRdb retains in-frame clones only, with some absent. The sample lists approximately 130,000 clones, around 83% seen once, with less than 7% in the top ten. There are 14 residues in the CDR3. V was pared by 3 bases and J by 6 bases, with 12 bases between. Germline V gives CDR1 LNHNV, CDR2 YYDKDF (reference sequence). The data originate from a study of cytomegalovirus exposure and HLA in healthy donors. Study in general: Genotyping of nearly 400 donors showed that about 83% belonged to the Caucasian-associated ancestry cluster.

Findings and caveats of the study: The classifier, whose performance was assessed in both the original and validation cohorts, reportedly diagnosed cytomegalovirus status with high specificity and sensitivity. In an earlier analysis, most TCR beta V segments were productive about 90% or about 30% of the time.

Sequenced material: PBMCs. This chain links TRBV15 with TRBJ2-1; tentative D call: TRBD2 (7 bases). This clonotype was obtained from a woman under 40 in good health and CMV-seropositive. As DNA, the CDR3 is TGTGCCACCAGCAGGGGAGGGGGGGGCAATGAGCAGTTCTTC. Amino acid sequence: CATSRGGGGNEQFF.